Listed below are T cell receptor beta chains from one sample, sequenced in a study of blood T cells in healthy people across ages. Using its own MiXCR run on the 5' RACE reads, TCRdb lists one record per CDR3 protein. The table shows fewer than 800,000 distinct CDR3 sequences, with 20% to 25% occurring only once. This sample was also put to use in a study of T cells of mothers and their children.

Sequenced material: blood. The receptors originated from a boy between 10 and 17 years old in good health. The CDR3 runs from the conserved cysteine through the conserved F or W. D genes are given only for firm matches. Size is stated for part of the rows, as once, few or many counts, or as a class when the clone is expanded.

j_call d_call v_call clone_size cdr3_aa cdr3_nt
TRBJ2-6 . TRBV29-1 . CSALLGANVLTF TGCAGCGCTCTATTGGGGGCCAACGTCCTGACTTTC
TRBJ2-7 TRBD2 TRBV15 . CATSPREDDYEQYF TGTGCCACCAGCCCCCGGGAGGACGACTACGAGCAGTACTTC
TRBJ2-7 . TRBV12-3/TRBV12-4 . CASSFTGLDSTGYEQYF TGTGCCAGCAGTTTTACGGGACTTGACTCCACCGGCTACGAGCAGTACTTC
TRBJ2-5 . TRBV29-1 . CSVEGGDSGKETQYF TGCAGCGTTGAAGGGGGGGACAGTGGGAAAGAGACCCAGTACTTC
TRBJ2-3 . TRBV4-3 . CASSQGLSGDTQYF TGCGCCAGCAGCCAAGGCCTCTCTGGGGATACGCAGTATTTT
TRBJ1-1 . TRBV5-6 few CASSLAGRESTEAFF TGTGCCAGCAGCTTGGCTGGCAGGGAGAGCACTGAAGCTTTCTTT
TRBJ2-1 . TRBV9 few CASSAYGIYNEQFF TGTGCCAGCAGCGCTTACGGGATATACAATGAGCAGTTCTTC
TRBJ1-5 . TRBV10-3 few CAISLYSNQPQHF TGTGCCATCAGCCTCTATAGCAATCAGCCCCAGCATTTT
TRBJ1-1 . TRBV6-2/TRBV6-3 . CASSYLNSFTEAFF TGTGCCAGCAGTTATTTGAACAGTTTCACTGAAGCTTTCTTT
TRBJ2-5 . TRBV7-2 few CASGPLWGFF TGTGCCAGCGGACCTCTTTGGGGGTTCTTC
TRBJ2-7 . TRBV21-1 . CASSKFRGFSYEQYF TGTGCCAGCAGCAAATTTCGGGGGTTTTCCTACGAGCAGTACTTC
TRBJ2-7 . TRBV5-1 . CASSIRDSSSYEQYF TGCGCCAGCAGCATCCGGGACTCGAGCTCCTACGAGCAGTACTTC
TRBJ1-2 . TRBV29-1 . CSVEEGYYGYTF TGCAGCGTTGAAGAGGGTTACTATGGCTACACCTTC
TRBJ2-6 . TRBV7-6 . CASSLEDGANVLTF TGTGCCAGCAGCTTAGAGGATGGGGCCAACGTCCTGACTTTC
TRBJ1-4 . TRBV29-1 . CSTVGGPNEKLFF TGCAGCACGGTTGGGGGGCCTAATGAAAAACTGTTTTTT
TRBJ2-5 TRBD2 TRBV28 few CASSFLASGQETQYF TGTGCCAGCAGTTTCTTGGCTAGCGGGCAAGAGACCCAGTACTTC
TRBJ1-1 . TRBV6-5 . CASSQGGVNTEAFF TGTGCCAGCAGTCAAGGGGGTGTGAACACTGAAGCTTTCTTT
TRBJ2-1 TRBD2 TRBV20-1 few CSASPASGAYNEQFF TGCAGTGCTAGCCCCGCGAGCGGGGCCTACAATGAGCAGTTCTTC
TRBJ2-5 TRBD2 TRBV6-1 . CASSPGLAGTQETRYF TGTGCCAGCAGTCCGGGACTAGCGGGGACCCAAGAGACCCGGTACTTC
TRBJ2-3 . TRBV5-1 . CASTPTYMSFTDTQYF TGCGCCAGCACCCCGACATATATGTCCTTCACAGATACGCAGTATTTT
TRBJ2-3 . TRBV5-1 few CASSFGNSGRDTQYF TGCGCCAGCAGCTTTGGAAACTCGGGCCGGGATACGCAGTATTTT
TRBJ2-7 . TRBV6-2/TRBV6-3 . CASTPNGGEQYF TGTGCCAGCACCCCAAACGGCGGCGAGCAGTACTTC